Listed below are T cell receptor beta chains from one sample, sequenced in a study of shared clonotypes between healthy human individuals. Some clones are missing from TCRdb's copy, which holds only in-frame ones; the method was immunoSEQ multiplex PCR. The sample has roughly 1,500,000 clones; 95% to 99% are singletons. The material sequenced was naive CD4+ T cells sorted from blood. Receptor source: a man in his thirties or forties in good health. Each CDR3 is given with its conserved first and last residue. D genes are given only for firm matches. Rows give clone size only sometimes, using once, few, many, or a class for an expanded clone.

J gene: TRBJ2-2
D gene: -
V gene: TRBV19
clone size: -
CDR3 DNA: TGTGCCAGTACTTACTTGAACACCGGGGAGCTGTTTTTT
CDR3 protein: CASTYLNTGELFF

J gene: TRBJ2-3
D gene: -
V gene: TRBV5-1
clone size: -
CDR3 DNA: TGCGCCAGCACCCTAGAGCTGGGCACAGATACGCAGTATTTT
CDR3 protein: CASTLELGTDTQYF

J gene: TRBJ2-2
D gene: TRBD2
V gene: TRBV7-3
clone size: -
CDR3 DNA: TGTGCCAGCAGCTTAGGAGGGAGGGTCAGAACCGGGGAGCTGTTTTTT
CDR3 protein: CASSLGGRVRTGELFF

J gene: TRBJ1-1
D gene: -
V gene: TRBV10-3
clone size: -
CDR3 DNA: TGTGCCATCAGGACCCCACAGGGTTACACTGAAGCTTTCTTT
CDR3 protein: CAIRTPQGYTEAFF

J gene: TRBJ2-3
D gene: -
V gene: TRBV4-3
clone size: -
CDR3 DNA: TGCGCCAGCAGCCAAGAGACTTTCACAGATACGCAGTATTTT
CDR3 protein: CASSQETFTDTQYF

J gene: TRBJ2-1
D gene: -
V gene: TRBV20-1
clone size: -
CDR3 DNA: TGCAGTGCTAGTCTCGCAGATGAGCAGTTCTTC
CDR3 protein: CSASLADEQFF

J gene: TRBJ2-7
D gene: -
V gene: TRBV7-8
clone size: -
CDR3 DNA: TGTGCCAGCAGCTTAGTCCAGGGTGATAATTACGAGCAGTACTTC
CDR3 protein: CASSLVQGDNYEQYF

J gene: TRBJ2-5
D gene: TRBD1
V gene: TRBV6-1
clone size: -
CDR3 DNA: TGTGCCAGCAGTGTAGGACAGGGCCCCCAAGAGACCCAGTACTTC
CDR3 protein: CASSVGQGPQETQYF

J gene: TRBJ1-4
D gene: TRBD1
V gene: TRBV7-2
clone size: -
CDR3 DNA: TGTGCCAGCAGCTTAGCGACGGCAGGGGGCGGCGGTGAAAAACTGTTTTTT
CDR3 protein: CASSLATAGGGGEKLFF

J gene: TRBJ2-3
D gene: -
V gene: TRBV7-9
clone size: once
CDR3 DNA: TGTGCCAGCAGCTTATCGACCGCGGCACGCAGCACAGATACGCAGTATTTT
CDR3 protein: CASSLSTAARSTDTQYF

J gene: TRBJ2-7
D gene: -
V gene: TRBV4-3
clone size: -
CDR3 DNA: TGCGCCAGCAGCCAAGATCGAATGGCAGGGAGCGACGAGCAGTACTTC
CDR3 protein: CASSQDRMAGSDEQYF

J gene: TRBJ2-6
D gene: TRBD1
V gene: TRBV5-4
clone size: -
CDR3 DNA: TGTGCCAGCAGCTTCCGGGACAGGGGGCTTGGGGCCAACGTCCTGACTTTC
CDR3 protein: CASSFRDRGLGANVLTF

J gene: TRBJ2-7
D gene: TRBD1
V gene: TRBV28
clone size: -
CDR3 DNA: TGTGCCAGCAGTTTAGTGTTGGGACAGGGGATGTCCGAGCAGTACTTC
CDR3 protein: CASSLVLGQGMSEQYF

J gene: TRBJ2-5
D gene: TRBD1
V gene: TRBV11-2
clone size: -
CDR3 DNA: TGTGCCAGCAGCTTAGCCAGGGGGGAGACCCAGTACTTC
CDR3 protein: CASSLARGETQYF

J gene: TRBJ2-1
D gene: TRBD2
V gene: TRBV5-1
clone size: -
CDR3 DNA: TGCGCCAGCAGCTCGACTAGCGGGAGGTTTCAAGAGCAGTTCTTC
CDR3 protein: CASSSTSGRFQEQFF

J gene: TRBJ1-4
D gene: -
V gene: TRBV5-1
clone size: -
CDR3 DNA: TGCGCCAGCAGCCGAGACAGTTCGAATGAAAAACTGTTTTTT
CDR3 protein: CASSRDSSNEKLFF

J gene: TRBJ1-1
D gene: -
V gene: TRBV5-4
clone size: -
CDR3 DNA: TGTGCCAGCAGCTTGGACACCCTCAACACTGAAGCTTTCTTT
CDR3 protein: CASSLDTLNTEAFF

J gene: TRBJ2-5
D gene: -
V gene: TRBV9
clone size: -
CDR3 DNA: TGTGCCAGCAGCGTTGGGGGGGAGACCCAGTACTTC
CDR3 protein: CASSVGGETQYF

J gene: TRBJ2-5
D gene: TRBD2
V gene: TRBV7-2
clone size: -
CDR3 DNA: TGTGCCAGCAGCTTAGGGCGGGAGCGACAGACCCAGTACTTC
CDR3 protein: CASSLGRERQTQYF

J gene: TRBJ2-7
D gene: -
V gene: TRBV18
clone size: -
CDR3 DNA: TGTGCCAGCTCAGGGGGCTCGGCAGGGGATTCCTACGAGCAGTACTTC
CDR3 protein: CASSGGSAGDSYEQYF

J gene: TRBJ2-4
D gene: -
V gene: TRBV28
clone size: -
CDR3 DNA: TGTGCCAGCAGTTTCGGGAAAAATCGGGGGGCCAAAAACATTCAGTACTTC
CDR3 protein: CASSFGKNRGAKNIQYF

J gene: TRBJ2-1
D gene: TRBD2
V gene: TRBV10-1
clone size: -
CDR3 DNA: TGCGCCAGCAGTGGAGGACTAGCGGGTTTAGATGAGCAGTTCTTC
CDR3 protein: CASSGGLAGLDEQFF

J gene: TRBJ2-5
D gene: TRBD2
V gene: TRBV7-7
clone size: -
CDR3 DNA: TGTGCTAGCAGCTTAGTACCGAGCGGGAGGGCCGGGACCCAGTACTTC
CDR3 protein: CASSLVPSGRAGTQYF

J gene: TRBJ2-7
D gene: -
V gene: TRBV21-1
clone size: -
CDR3 DNA: TGTGCCAGCAGGATCCCATCGGTGACAGGGGCCGAAAACTACGAGCAGTACTTC
CDR3 protein: CASRIPSVTGAENYEQYF

J gene: TRBJ2-1
D gene: -
V gene: TRBV28
clone size: -
CDR3 DNA: TGTGCCAGCAGTCCCCCGGCCAGCAACAATGAGCAGTTCTTC
CDR3 protein: CASSPPASNNEQFF

J gene: TRBJ1-1
D gene: -
V gene: TRBV28
clone size: -
CDR3 DNA: TGTGCCAGCAGTTTAGAGGGGGGCGGCACTGAAGCTTTCTTT
CDR3 protein: CASSLEGGGTEAFF

J gene: TRBJ2-3
D gene: TRBD2
V gene: TRBV18
clone size: -
CDR3 DNA: TGTGCCAGCTCATTTCAGACTAGCGTCAGTGCAGATACGCAGTATTTT
CDR3 protein: CASSFQTSVSADTQYF

J gene: TRBJ2-1
D gene: -
V gene: TRBV6-5
clone size: -
CDR3 DNA: TGTGCCAGCAGTAATAATGGAGGATACAATGAGCAGTTCTTC
CDR3 protein: CASSNNGGYNEQFF

J gene: TRBJ2-1
D gene: TRBD1
V gene: TRBV5-6
clone size: -
CDR3 DNA: TGTGCCAGCAGCTTACAGGGGGCCTCCTACAATGAGCAGTTCTTC
CDR3 protein: CASSLQGASYNEQFF

J gene: TRBJ1-2
D gene: -
V gene: TRBV21-1
clone size: -
CDR3 DNA: TGTGCCAGCAGCAACCCCCCCCGGACAGGGGTGAATGGCTACACCTTC
CDR3 protein: CASSNPPRTGVNGYTF

J gene: TRBJ2-2
D gene: TRBD2
V gene: TRBV28
clone size: -
CDR3 DNA: TGTGCCAGCGGATTAGCTCTAGCGGGATCCGGGGAGCTGTTTTTT
CDR3 protein: CASGLALAGSGELFF

J gene: TRBJ1-2
D gene: -
V gene: TRBV2
clone size: -
CDR3 DNA: TGTGCCAGCAGTGAAGCGCTGGGCTACACCTTC
CDR3 protein: CASSEALGYTF

J gene: TRBJ1-3
D gene: TRBD1
V gene: TRBV11-2
clone size: -
CDR3 DNA: TGTGCCAGCAGCCAGGACAGGATCTCTGGAAACACCATATATTTT
CDR3 protein: CASSQDRISGNTIYF

J gene: TRBJ1-1
D gene: -
V gene: TRBV2
clone size: -
CDR3 DNA: TGTGCCACCAAATTAGAAGACACTGAAGCTTTCTTT
CDR3 protein: CATKLEDTEAFF

J gene: TRBJ2-2
D gene: -
V gene: TRBV19
clone size: -
CDR3 DNA: TGTGCCAGTAGTATCCGGGGGACATGGAACACCGGGGAGCTGTTTTTT
CDR3 protein: CASSIRGTWNTGELFF

J gene: TRBJ1-2
D gene: -
V gene: TRBV15
clone size: -
CDR3 DNA: TGTGCCACCAGCAGGACCGACCCTGGCTATGGCTACACCTTC
CDR3 protein: CATSRTDPGYGYTF